These 15 T cell receptor beta chains originate from one sample sequenced in a study of T-cell reconstitution after alpha-beta-depleted transplantation in children. The authors prepared the TCRbeta library with unique molecular identifiers. Using its own MiXCR run on the PCR reads, TCRdb lists one record per CDR3 protein. The data show 440,000 or so distinct CDR3 sequences, with 43% seen just once and roughly 27% held by the top ten. Material: PBMCs, obtained before TCRalphabeta/CD19-depleted stem cell transplant. These receptor sequences come from a girl between 2 and 10 years old with aplastic anemia, due to receive a stem cell transplant.

This clonotype turned up a few times. The chain recombines TRBV29-1 with TRBJ1-2; 7 nucleotides match TRBD1. V lost 1 base to trimming and J lost 3 bases; unmatched junction nucleotides: 14. The germline CDR1 and CDR2 sequences are SQVTM and ANQGSEA. The CDR3 contains 17 residues. CDR3 loop: CSVEGMGGRGPYYGYTF. The CDR3 nucleotides are TGCAGCGTTGAAGGAATGGGCGGGAGGGGGCCTTACTATGGCTACACCTTC.

As to this clonotype: A read error may be the cause here, since a much bigger clone is one base away. The rearrangement joins TRBV29-1 to TRBJ2-3, with D hard to call. The CDR3 consists of 14 residues. Germline CDR1 SQVTM, CDR2 ANQGSEA. CDR3 nucleotide sequence: TGCAGCGTTGAAGGCGGCGACTTCACAGATACGCAGTTTTTT. This translates into CSVEGGDFTDTQFF.

This chain joins TRBV4-1 and TRBJ1-1; 7 nucleotides match TRBD1. Germline loops: CDR1 MGHRA, CDR2 YSYEKL. V trimming: 1 base; J trimming: 4 bases; junction bases outside the gene matches: 6. The CDR3 consists of 15 residues. CDR3 nucleotides: TGCGCCAGCAGCCAAGGACAGGGTGGGTTCACTGAAGCTTTCTTT. It is translated as CASSQGQGGFTEAFF.

The gene calls are TRBV10-3 and TRBJ1-1; D is ambiguous. With 8 bases removed from V and 0 bases from J, the gap between germline ends came to 10 bases. Germline assignment: CDR1 ENHRY and CDR2 SYGVKD. CDR3 length: 13 residues. CDR3 nucleotide sequence: TGTGCCATCCGGAGTCGGTTGAACACTGAAGCTTTCTTT. Its translation is CAIRSRLNTEAFF.

V and J are TRBV7-2 and TRBJ1-3; D is unclear. There are 15 residues in the CDR3. Trimming took off 0 bases at V and 0 bases at J, with 6 bases between the two ends. CDR1 SGHTA and CDR2 FQGNSA come from the germline V gene. CDR3 in DNA: TGTGCCAGCAGCTTAGCAGGGAGCTCTGGAAACACCATATATTTT. It yields the protein CASSLAGSSGNTIYF.

The V call is TRBV9, the J call TRBJ2-2, with D maybe TRBD2 (6 bases). The germline V and J ends were trimmed by 3 bases and 7 bases, with 16 bases remaining between them. CDR3 length equals 15 residues. CDR1 is SGDLS and CDR2 is YYNGEE in the germline V gene. The CDR3 spells CASSAEGGSGGELFF. CDR3 DNA sequence: TGTGCCAGCAGCGCTGAGGGAGGCAGTGGCGGGGAGCTGTTTTTT.

This clonotype was observed at least ten times. The gene calls are TRBV7-9 and TRBJ2-2; D remains unclear. V gave up 3 bases and J gave up 1 base, with 6 bases separating them. The length of the CDR3 is 14 residues. From germline, CDR1 is SEHNR and CDR2 FQNEAQ (reference sequence). The CDR3 reads CASSFYRNTGELFF. CDR3 DNA: TGTGCCAGCAGCTTCTACAGGAACACCGGGGAGCTGTTTTTT.

CDR3 loop: CATSSASSYNEQFF. In DNA, the CDR3 is TGTGCCACCTCTAGCGCTAGCTCCTACAATGAGCAGTTCTTC. The chain joins TRBV24-1 to TRBJ2-1; maybe TRBD2 (6 bases). V dropped 9 bases and J dropped 0 bases, with 11 bases sitting between them. CDR3 size: 14 residues. Germline loops: CDR1 KGHDR, CDR2 SFDVKD.

The V call is TRBV19, the J call TRBJ2-1; D may be TRBD2 (6 bases). The V end lost 6 bases, the J end lost 5 bases, and 23 bases lay between the germline ends. The CDR3 runs to 17 residues. From germline, CDR1 is LNHDA and CDR2 SQIVND (reference sequence). For the CDR3, the DNA is TGTGCCAGTAGGGAAGCGGGTAAGGGAGCTGGTCACAATGAGCAGTTCTTC. Translating gives CASREAGKGAGHNEQFF.

This chain uses TRBV5-1 with TRBJ2-2; no firm D call. Trimming shortened V by 1 base and J by 4 bases, and 11 bases separated the two germline ends. In germline, CDR1 is SGHRS, CDR2 YFSETQ. The CDR3 length is 15 residues. The CDR3: CASSLSTVGTGELFF. Written as DNA, the CDR3 is TGCGCCAGCAGCTTGTCGACCGTCGGCACCGGGGAGCTGTTTTTT.

The chain uses TRBV10-3 and TRBJ1-2; D perhaps matches TRBD1 (5 bases). Trimming took 0 bases from V and 4 from J, leaving 6 bases between them. CDR3 length: 13 amino acids. Germline V CDR1 and CDR2: ENHRY, SYGVKD. CDR3 amino acids: CAISESTAYGYTF. CDR3 DNA sequence: TGTGCCATCAGTGAGTCGACAGCCTATGGCTACACCTTC.

In this sample, this clonotype turned up many times. The chain uses TRBV28 and TRBJ2-3; D gene ambiguous. The V end was cut by 6 bases, the J end by 1 base, with 8 bases between. Germline lookup yields CDR1 MDHEN and CDR2 SYDVKM. The CDR3 loop spans 13 amino acids. As DNA, the CDR3 is TGTGCCAGCAGGGAGTCCGGCACAGATACGCAGTATTTT. This codes for CASRESGTDTQYF.

V usage is TRBV6-1 and J usage is TRBJ2-1, with TRBD2 matching over 7 bases. The CDR3 is 16 amino acids. Germline assignment: CDR1 MNHNS and CDR2 SASEGT. J was trimmed by 5 bases and V by 7 bases; bases with no gene match: 14. The CDR3 DNA follows: TGTGCCAGCAAGTCCGGGAAGCGGGGATTCGACAATGAGCAGTTCTTC. Protein product: CASKSGKRGFDNEQFF.

This clonotype was seen at least ten times. The rearrangement uses TRBV7-3 and TRBJ2-1, with a tentative D call TRBD2 (5 bases). The CDR3 runs 15 residues. The V end was cut by 5 bases, the J end by 9 bases, with 20 bases between. CDR1 is SGHTA and CDR2 is FQGTGA in the germline V gene. In DNA form, the CDR3 reads TGTGCCAGCAGCCCCCGGGGAGCAGCTTACGGTGAGCAGTTCTTC. Its translation is CASSPRGAAYGEQFF.

The chain joins TRBV5-1 to TRBJ2-1, with 8 bases matching TRBD2. CDR1 and CDR2 from the germline V gene are SGHRS and YFSETQ. The CDR3 spans 15 residues. After removal of 2 bases from V and 6 bases from J, the junction contained 7 bases not matched to a gene. The CDR3 here is CASSFPGLVPNEQFF. The CDR3 bases are TGCGCCAGCAGCTTTCCGGGACTAGTTCCCAATGAGCAGTTCTTC.